The T cell receptor (beta chain) under discussion was sequenced for a study of blood T cell repertoires in COVID-19. At the level of the study: Italy, Spain and the United States were the sources of the convalescent and acute COVID-19 samples.

Cohorts were determined from participant-reported clinical history. Per the authors' pipeline: Amplification of reference gene primers was used by the study to estimate nucleated cell counts. TCRdb keeps only in-frame clones here, not all; method: immunoSEQ multiplex PCR. That table supplies the V and J calls and clone size; D and trimming were determined from the DNA. The table has hundreds of thousands of clones, 88% seen once. Germline CDR1 and CDR2: LNHDA and SQIVND (reference sequence). CDR3 length equals 15 residues. Unmatched junction bases numbered 4, after V lost 4 bases and J lost 5 bases. The rearrangement uses TRBV19 and TRBJ2-2, with 10 bases aligning to TRBD2. The receptor comes from a woman aged 55-69 years in a cohort exposed to, infected with or recovered from COVID-19 (not recorded which). The sequenced material came from PBMCs or T cells enriched from blood (not recorded which). The CDR3 DNA is TGTGCCAGTAGTACAGCGGGAGGGCCGACCGGGGAGCTGTTTTTT. Translating gives CASSTAGGPTGELFF.